One and the same sample provided the 30 T cell receptor beta chains below, sequenced in a study of T cells expressing NK-cell markers. TCRdb reprocessed the 5' RACE reads and reports one entry per CDR3 protein, with no DNA. Here the sample table reports 550,000 to 600,000 distinct CDR3 sequences. The sequencing input was blood T cells: a sorted CD56 or NKG2C T cell subset, CD4+ or CD8+ T cells, or bulk PBMC T cells (not recorded which). The source of these receptors is a man younger than 30 in good health.

The V and J genes are TRBV27 and TRBJ2-7. This CDR3 has 17 amino acids. Per the germline V gene, CDR1 is MNHEY and CDR2 is SMNVEV (reference sequence). CDR3 in amino acids: CASSLKGFREVPLEQYF.

The V call is TRBV20-1, the J call TRBJ2-5; TCRdb designates TRBD1, a call that cannot be tested without DNA. The CDR3 totals 12 residues. Germline CDR1 is DFQATT and CDR2 is SNEGSKA (reference sequence). The CDR3 reads CIPAGAGETQYF.

The rearrangement uses TRBV6-5 and TRBJ1-1; TCRdb gives TRBD1 as the D gene, but with no DNA this cannot be confirmed. The CDR3 is made up of 14 amino acids. Per germline, CDR1 MNHEY and CDR2 SVGAGI. CDR3 region: CASDGGEVSTEAFF.

The rearrangement joins TRBV29-1 to TRBJ2-1; the D call from TCRdb, TRBD1, cannot be confirmed without DNA. Germline CDR1 reads SQVTM; CDR2 reads ANQGSEA. The CDR3 contains 14 residues. The CDR3 sequence: CSVEWTAHYNEQFF.

The chain uses TRBV12-3 or TRBV12-4 and TRBJ1-1; without DNA, the TCRdb call of TRBD1 cannot be checked. The CDR3 runs 13 residues. CDR3 protein: CASSQSTGTEAFF.

The CDR3 protein is CASSHPGSSGRARETQYF. The gene calls are TRBV11-2 and TRBJ2-5; the TRBD2 assignment by TCRdb is unverifiable without DNA. CDR3 length equals 18 residues. The V gene's germline CDR1 is SGHAT and CDR2 FQNNGV.

The gene calls are TRBV2 and TRBJ2-5; TCRdb gives TRBD2 as the D gene, but with no DNA this cannot be confirmed. This CDR3 region has 15 residues. Germline V gene sequence: CDR1 SNHLY, CDR2 FYNNEI. The CDR3 here is CASIRLAGVGETQYF.

The rearrangement uses TRBV7-9 and TRBJ2-7. The germline V gene encodes CDR1 SEHNR and CDR2 FQNEAQ (reference sequence). The CDR3 totals 14 residues. This CDR3 is CASSYSGSSYEQYF.

The chain has TRBV4-2 and TRBJ2-5; TCRdb gives TRBD1 as the D gene, but with no DNA this cannot be confirmed. This CDR3 region has 17 residues. Germline CDR1 LGHNA, CDR2 YNFKEQ. CDR3 sequence reads: CAPGQGQRPIPQETQYF.

The CDR3 here is CAAGLAGENEQFF. This chain connects TRBV24-1 to TRBJ2-1; the D call of TRBD2 rests on TCRdb alone, since no DNA is present to check it. CDR3 length: 13 residues. Germline loops: CDR1 KGHDR, CDR2 SFDVKD.

V usage is TRBV5-8 and J usage is TRBJ2-7; without DNA, the TCRdb call of TRBD1 cannot be checked. CDR3 length: 14 amino acids. CDR1 SGHTS and CDR2 YDEGEE come from the germline V gene. This CDR3 reads CASSLGDREGEQYF.

The rearrangement links TRBV10-3 to TRBJ2-1. Germline values: CDR1 ENHRY, CDR2 SYGVKD. The CDR3 has 14 amino acids. Here the CDR3 reads CAISESLTTRFQFF.

CDR3 region: CASSFGGTPDTQYF. The chain has TRBV28 and TRBJ2-3; the D call of TRBD1 rests on TCRdb alone, since no DNA is present to check it. CDR3 length: 14 residues. The germline V gene encodes CDR1 MDHEN and CDR2 SYDVKM.

The chain employs TRBV7-9 and TRBJ2-6. The CDR3 sequence is 14 residues long. CDR1 is SEHNR, CDR2 FQNEAQ, per germline (reference sequence). This CDR3 reads CASSPKYGSNVLTF.

The rearrangement joins TRBV18 to TRBJ1-1. CDR3 length: 14 amino acids. In germline, CDR1 is KGHSH, CDR2 LQKENI. The CDR3: CASSHALKATEAFF.

The chain employs TRBV6-1 and TRBJ2-3; the D call from TCRdb, TRBD2, cannot be confirmed without DNA. The CDR3 spans 11 residues. The germline V gene has CDR1 MNHNS and CDR2 SASEGT. CDR3 region: CASRWDFLTYF.

The chain combines TRBV7-3 with TRBJ2-1. Germline CDR1 reads SGHTA; CDR2 reads FQGTGA. The CDR3 consists of 12 residues. CDR3 sequence: CASSSWGGEQFF.

This CDR3 reads CSVVLGSDNEQYF. The chain has TRBV29-1 and TRBJ2-7; no DNA is available, so the TRBD2 call from TCRdb remains unchecked. CDR3 length: 13 residues. In germline, CDR1 is SQVTM, CDR2 ANQGSEA.

The chain recombines TRBV4-3 with TRBJ2-3. Germline CDR1 is LGHNA and CDR2 is YSLEER. The CDR3 spans 13 residues. The CDR3 spells CASSHRLGDTQYF.

The chain employs TRBV7-6 and TRBJ1-5; the D call of TRBD1 rests on TCRdb alone, since no DNA is present to check it. CDR1 and CDR2 from the germline V gene are SGHVS and FNYEAQ. This CDR3 is 15 amino acids long. Here the CDR3 reads CASSLVQGTGQPQHF.

The chain has TRBV27 and TRBJ2-3; no DNA is available, so the TRBD1 call from TCRdb remains unchecked. This CDR3 has 15 amino acids. CDR1 and CDR2 (germline): MNHEY, SMNVEV (reference sequence). The CDR3 loop reads CASSFLGRQGDTQYF.

The chain has TRBV4-2 and TRBJ2-3; there is no DNA to check the TCRdb D call of TRBD2. From germline, CDR1 is LGHNA and CDR2 YNFKEQ. The CDR3 extends over 20 amino acids. CDR3 region: CASSQVSGTSSLDHTDTQYF.

This chain links TRBV20-1 with TRBJ2-4; TCRdb selects TRBD1, and the lack of DNA leaves this call unchecked. Germline values: CDR1 DFQATT, CDR2 SNEGSKA (reference sequence). The CDR3 contains 15 residues. This chain's CDR3 is CSAALGQGGFNIQYF.

The gene calls are TRBV5-1 and TRBJ1-1; TCRdb's D call of TRBD1 is untestable without DNA. This CDR3 comprises 19 residues. Germline CDR1 and CDR2: SGHRS and YFSETQ. The CDR3 spells CASSSRPLRGMSSGTEAFF.

The J gene is TRBJ2-7, the V gene TRBV29-1. CDR1 SQVTM and CDR2 ANQGSEA come from the germline V gene. This CDR3 spans 11 amino acids. The CDR3 reads CSVWGGHEQYF.

V gene TRBV27 combines with J gene TRBJ2-1; with no DNA, the TCRdb D assignment of TRBD1 cannot be verified. Germline V gene data show CDR1 as MNHEY and CDR2 as SMNVEV (reference sequence). The CDR3 runs 14 residues. This CDR3 is CASSSVRTNNEQFF.

The gene calls are TRBV12-3 or TRBV12-4 and TRBJ2-1; without DNA, the TCRdb call of TRBD2 cannot be checked. This CDR3 region has 17 residues. Here the CDR3 reads CASSRGPSGGPYNEQFF.

The chain couples TRBV20-1 to TRBJ2-7; TCRdb's D gene call, TRBD1, goes unchecked for lack of DNA. Germline V CDR1 and CDR2: DFQATT, SNEGSKA (reference sequence). There are 14 residues in the CDR3. The CDR3: CSARDRAVSYEQYF.

The chain combines TRBV7-2 with TRBJ2-7; the D gene TCRdb calls, TRBD2, cannot be checked with no DNA. The CDR3 covers 15 residues. Germline assignment: CDR1 SGHTA and CDR2 FQGNSA. CDR3 in amino acids: CATSPTSGRNYEQYF.

This rearrangement joins TRBV21-1 to TRBJ1-5; TCRdb returns TRBD1, unconfirmable since there is no DNA. TRBV21-1 is deemed a pseudogene. This CDR3 comprises 15 residues. Here the CDR3 reads CASSKARDSNQPQHF.